This entry concerns a single TCR beta chain. The antigen it binds to is not known. It has no much larger one-base neighbor in the sample; base qualities were not kept. TCR CDR3 regions were amplified from genomic DNA by multiplex PCR using the deep immunoSEQ assay. Extracted genomic DNA from each cell subset was distributed evenly across all wells of several immunoSEQ 96-well plates, and each plate was treated as a replicate. For sorted subsets, 200 to 250 ng of genomic DNA, equivalent to some 33,000 T cell genomes, went into each replicate PCR. Purified libraries were measured with a Qubit 3.0 fluorometer, size-checked on a Bioanalyzer 2100, and measured again with the KAPA Library Quantification kit. Every immunoSEQ 96-well plate was sequenced on a dedicated single-read 150-cycle Illumina NextSeq 550 flow cell. On the study's bioinformatics: Because only junctional sequences without quality scores were contained in the immunoSEQ output, filtering matching that applied to full-length reads could not be performed. Sequences were annotated with PyIR, a Python wrapper for IgBLAST v1.9, using IMGT germline references to assign V/J genes and CDR3. Reads with weak V/J assignments (E-value above 1e-6), missing CDR3, stop codons, out-of-frame junctions, or ambiguous translated residues were removed. V3J clonotypes were defined by identical inferred V gene, J gene, and CDR3 amino acid sequence. Percentage overlap between repertoires was calculated by dividing the number of shared unique clonotypes by the size of the smaller repertoire. Three approaches were used to assess repertoire richness: RTK rarefaction, the Chao1 estimator, and Recon v2.1 estimates of unobserved clonotypes. Generation probabilities were computed with OLGA for all TCRbeta clonotypes obtained by the gDNA method from several donors. Not all clones reach the TCRdb copy of this immuneACCESS table, which keeps in-frame sequences only. Checked studies attribute under half of the gap to unresolved V genes and leave the rest unexplained. For V, J and clone size, that table is used; D and trimming come from the DNA. The sample table lists about 1.5 million clones, roughly 96% of them with a count of one. The ten largest account for about 1.2% of the sample.

The sample originates from a study of shared clonotypes between healthy human individuals (dated by TCRdb to between 2020 and 2021). Notes on the research overall: A couple of women and a few men aged 18 to 49 years were included in the cohort. Libraries were prepared and TCR repertoires were sequenced by different laboratories using diverse techniques, in order to increase sequencing depth and limit assay-specific biases. To estimate repertoire size and how much clonotypes are shared between individuals, the study performed deep sequencing of blood TCR repertoires from roughly five healthy adults. Between about 0.8 and 9 billion PBMCs per donor were obtained by leukapheresis. For each donor, CD4 naive and CD4 memory were each given three plates, CD8 naive was given two plates, and CD8 memory was given one plate.

V drops 3 bases and J drops 10 bases, leaving 10 bases in between. From the cysteine through the phenylalanine, the CDR3 covers 12 amino acids. This entry keeps only the CDR3 DNA: 36 bases, framed from base 1. Based on the germline V gene, the CDR1 and CDR2 sequences are KGHSH and LQKENI. Healthy HIV-negative adults with no recently reported acute infections or vaccinations were included as donors. All donors were Caucasian adults living in Nashville, Tennessee, USA. Magnetic negative selection was used to enrich CD4+ T cells, after which naive cells were positively selected on CD45RA and the negative fraction became the memory subset. Blood was collected by leukapheresis, and PBMCs were isolated by Ficoll-Histopaque density gradient centrifugation and then cryopreserved in liquid nitrogen vapor phase. Analytical flow cytometry was used to check the purity and quantity of each magnetically sorted T cell population. From each sorted fraction, genomic DNA was isolated and quantified by UV absorbance on a Nanodrop 2000c.

Beyond this particular receptor, the publication reports: Pairwise subsampling indicated that sequencing depth was expected to affect the degree of clonotype sharing among donors. Incomplete sequencing was indicated by rarefaction of sorted-subset datasets, despite the large sequencing depth. Only blood was sampled, and tissue TCR repertoires likely differ from those in blood. The small number of donors limited the genetic and exposure-history diversity represented. Compared with non-shared clonotypes, clonotypes shared by all four sorted-subset donors had higher generation probabilities. Across a handful of donors, approximately 5% of naive CD4, approximately 3.6% of naive CD8, around 2.1% of memory CD4, and approximately 0.42% of memory CD8 clonotypes were shared. Naive subsets generally had larger estimated clonotype richness than memory subsets did.

The sequence links TRBV18 to TRBJ2-1; the D segment cannot be called with confidence. Sequencing was done on a sample of naive CD4+ T cells sorted from blood. The sample's cell subset or site, from its label and the paper: CD45RA+ positively selected. The TCR was taken from a man aged 25 to 45 in good health. The CDR3 protein sequence reads: CASSPGYFEQFF. The DNA is as follows: TGTGCCAGCTCACCTGGGTATTTCGAGCAGTTCTTC.